Described below is a single T cell receptor (beta chain) sequence and its context. The target antigen is unknown. Using immunoSEQ multiplex PCR, the repertoire was profiled, and TCRdb retains in-frame clones only, with some absent. This table has some 40,000 clones, around 88% appearing once. Any history of autoimmune disease or systemic immunosuppression disqualified patients. This entry belongs to a study of OX40 agonist ivuxolimab in advanced cancers. In the study overall: One patient with hepatocellular carcinoma and two with cutaneous melanoma, three in all, had partial responses. Whole-study results and caveats: Compared with others, partial responders at 0.1-3.0 mg/kg displayed clonal expansion among the lowest.

The CDR3 consists of 14 residues. The V end lost 2 bases, the J end lost 3 bases, and 10 bases lay between the germline ends. Germline V gene data show CDR1 as SGHTA and CDR2 as FQGNSA. Specimen: CD4+ or CD8+ T cells sorted from blood, collected in a trial of the OX40 agonist ivuxolimab. This receptor was identified in an adult with an advanced solid tumor such as melanoma, head and neck, liver or kidney cancer. V and J are TRBV7-2 and TRBJ1-1, with a weak D call TRBD1 (6 bases). This CDR3 is CASSLMAGDTEAFF. The CDR3 nucleotides read TGTGCCAGCAGCTTAATGGCAGGGGACACTGAAGCTTTCTTT.